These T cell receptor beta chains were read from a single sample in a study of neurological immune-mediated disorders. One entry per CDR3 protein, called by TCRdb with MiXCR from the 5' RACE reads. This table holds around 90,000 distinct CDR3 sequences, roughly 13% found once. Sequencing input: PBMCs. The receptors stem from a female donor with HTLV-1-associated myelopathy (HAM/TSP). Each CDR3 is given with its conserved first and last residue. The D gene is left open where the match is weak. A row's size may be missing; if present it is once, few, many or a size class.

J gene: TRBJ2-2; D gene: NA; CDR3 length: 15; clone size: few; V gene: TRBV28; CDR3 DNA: TGTGCCAGCAGTCCGCCGGGAGTTCACACCGGGGAGCTGTTTTTT; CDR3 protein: CASSPPGVHTGELFF
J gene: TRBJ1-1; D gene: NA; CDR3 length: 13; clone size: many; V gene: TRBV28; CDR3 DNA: TGTGCCAGCAGTCCTGCATTGTCCACTGAAGCTTTCTTT; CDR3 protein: CASSPALSTEAFF
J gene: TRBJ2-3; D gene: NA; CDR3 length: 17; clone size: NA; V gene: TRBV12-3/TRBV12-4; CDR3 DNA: TGTGCCAGCAGTTCATCCCCCGGGGAAAGCAGCACAGATACGCAGTATTTT; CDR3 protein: CASSSSPGESSTDTQYF
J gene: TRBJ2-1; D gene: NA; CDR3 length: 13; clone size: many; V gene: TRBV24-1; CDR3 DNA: TGTGCCACCAGTGACCCCTCTTCGAATGAGCAGTTCTTC; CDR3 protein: CATSDPSSNEQFF
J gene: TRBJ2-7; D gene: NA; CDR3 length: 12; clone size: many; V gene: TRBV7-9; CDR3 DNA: TGTGCCAGCAGCGGGAGCCACTACGAGCAGTACTTC; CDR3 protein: CASSGSHYEQYF
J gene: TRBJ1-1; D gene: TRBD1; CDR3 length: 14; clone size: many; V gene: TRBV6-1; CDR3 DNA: TGTGCCAGCAGTGTCCTTTACAGGGGCACTGAAGCTTTCTTT; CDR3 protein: CASSVLYRGTEAFF
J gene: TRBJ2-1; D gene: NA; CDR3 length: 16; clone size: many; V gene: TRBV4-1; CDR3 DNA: TGCGCCAGCAGCCAGGACGGAGAACGAGGCTACAATGAGCAGTTCTTC; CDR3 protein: CASSQDGERGYNEQFF
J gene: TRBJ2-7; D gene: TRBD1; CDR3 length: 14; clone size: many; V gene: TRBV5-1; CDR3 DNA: TGCGCCAGCAGCCTCGGACAGGGGGTCTACGAGCAGTACTTC; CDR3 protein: CASSLGQGVYEQYF
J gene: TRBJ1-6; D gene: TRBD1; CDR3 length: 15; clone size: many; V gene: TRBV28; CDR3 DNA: TGTGCCAGCAGTCCCCGGGACAGGGCTGTCTCACCCCTCCACTTT; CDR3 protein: CASSPRDRAVSPLHF
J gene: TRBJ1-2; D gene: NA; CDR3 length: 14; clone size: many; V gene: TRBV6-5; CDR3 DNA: TGTGCCAGCAGTTACGCAACAGCTAACTATGGCTACACCTTC; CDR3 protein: CASSYATANYGYTF
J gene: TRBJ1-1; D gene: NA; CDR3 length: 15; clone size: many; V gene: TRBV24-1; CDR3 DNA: TGTGCCACCAGTGATTCAGGGGCTAAGGGAACTGAAGCTTTCTTT; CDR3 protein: CATSDSGAKGTEAFF
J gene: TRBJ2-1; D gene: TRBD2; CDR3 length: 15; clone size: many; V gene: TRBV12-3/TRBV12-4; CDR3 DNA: TGTGCCAGCAGCCCCCGGCGGGGGTTTCTAAATGAGCAGTTCTTC; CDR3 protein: CASSPRRGFLNEQFF
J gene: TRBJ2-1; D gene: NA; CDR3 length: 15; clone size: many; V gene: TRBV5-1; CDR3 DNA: TGCGCCAGCAGCTTCACGGAGACCCCCTACAATGAGCAGTTCTTC; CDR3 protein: CASSFTETPYNEQFF
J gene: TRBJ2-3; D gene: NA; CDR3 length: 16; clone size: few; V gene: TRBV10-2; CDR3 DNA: TGCGCCAGCAGTGAAATCCCGGGGGGCTACACAGATACGCAGTATTTT; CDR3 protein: CASSEIPGGYTDTQYF
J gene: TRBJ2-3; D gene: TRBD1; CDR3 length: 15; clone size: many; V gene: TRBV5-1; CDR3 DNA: TGCGCCAGCAGCTTGGATGGACAGGGCCCAGATACGCAGTATTTT; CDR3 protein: CASSLDGQGPDTQYF
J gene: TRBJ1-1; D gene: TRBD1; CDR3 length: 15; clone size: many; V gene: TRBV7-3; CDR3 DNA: TGTGCCAGCAGCTTAGTAGGCAGGGGGCTCACTGAAGCTTTCTTT; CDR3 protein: CASSLVGRGLTEAFF
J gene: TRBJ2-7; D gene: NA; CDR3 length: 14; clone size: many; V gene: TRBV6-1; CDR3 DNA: TGTGCCAGCAGTCTGACGGGGTCAGCCTACGAGCAGTACTTC; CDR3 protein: CASSLTGSAYEQYF
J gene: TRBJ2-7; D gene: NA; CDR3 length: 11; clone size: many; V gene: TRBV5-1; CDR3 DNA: TGCGCCAGCAGTTCTCTCTACGAGCAGTACTTC; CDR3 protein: CASSSLYEQYF
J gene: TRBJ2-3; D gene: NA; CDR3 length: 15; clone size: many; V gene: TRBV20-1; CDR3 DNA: TGCAGTGCCATACGGGGGGCGTCCCGGGCAGATACGCAGTATTTT; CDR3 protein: CSAIRGASRADTQYF
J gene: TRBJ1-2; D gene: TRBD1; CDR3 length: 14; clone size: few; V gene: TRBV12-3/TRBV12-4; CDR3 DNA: TGTGCCAGCAGTCCCGGACAGGGGTACTATGGCTACACCTTC; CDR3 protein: CASSPGQGYYGYTF
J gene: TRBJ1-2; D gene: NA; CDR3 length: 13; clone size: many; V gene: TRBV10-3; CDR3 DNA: TGTGCCATCAGTGAGCCCCAAAGGGACGGCTACACCTTC; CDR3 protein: CAISEPQRDGYTF
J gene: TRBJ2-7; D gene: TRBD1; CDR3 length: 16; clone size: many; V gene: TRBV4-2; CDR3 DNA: TGTGCCAGCAGCCATGTCCTTGGGGACAGTTCCTACGAGCAGTACTTC; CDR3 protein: CASSHVLGDSSYEQYF
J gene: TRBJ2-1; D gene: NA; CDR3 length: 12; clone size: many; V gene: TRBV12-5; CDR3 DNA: TGTGCTAGTGGTTGGCCAAACAATGAGCAGTTCTTC; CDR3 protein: CASGWPNNEQFF
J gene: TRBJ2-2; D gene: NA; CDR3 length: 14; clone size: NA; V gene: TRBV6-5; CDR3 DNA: TGTGCCAGCAGCGGACACCCGAACACCGGGGAGCTGTTTTTT; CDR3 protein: CASSGHPNTGELFF
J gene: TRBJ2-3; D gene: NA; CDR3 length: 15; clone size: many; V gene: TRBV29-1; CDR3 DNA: TGCAGCGTTGATAGGTCAGGGGAAGGCACAGATACGCAGTATTTT; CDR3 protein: CSVDRSGEGTDTQYF
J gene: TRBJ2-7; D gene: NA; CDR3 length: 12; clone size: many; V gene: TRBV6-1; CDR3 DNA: TGTGCCAGCAGCCAGGGCCCCTACGAGCAGTACTTC; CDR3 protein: CASSQGPYEQYF
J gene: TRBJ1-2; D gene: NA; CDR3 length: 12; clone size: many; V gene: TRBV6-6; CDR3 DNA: TGTGCCAGCAGTTACGGAGGGGGGGGCTACACCTTC; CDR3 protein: CASSYGGGGYTF
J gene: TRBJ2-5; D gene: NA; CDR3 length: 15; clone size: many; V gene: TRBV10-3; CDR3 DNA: TGTGCCATCAGTGGGCCGGTGGCAGTGCAAGAGACCCAGTACTTC; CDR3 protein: CAISGPVAVQETQYF
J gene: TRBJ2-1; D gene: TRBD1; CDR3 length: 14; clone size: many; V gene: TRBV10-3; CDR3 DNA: TGTGCCACCCTCGACCCAGGGGGCCGAAATGAGCAGTTCTTC; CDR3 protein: CATLDPGGRNEQFF
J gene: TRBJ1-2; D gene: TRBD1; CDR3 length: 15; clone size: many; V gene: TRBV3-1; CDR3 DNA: TGTGCCAGCAGCGGAGGTCCGACAGGGAGCTATGGCTACACCTTC; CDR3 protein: CASSGGPTGSYGYTF
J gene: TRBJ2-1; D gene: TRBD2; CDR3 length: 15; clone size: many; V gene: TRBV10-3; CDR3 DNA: TGTGCCATCAGGGGGTCTAGCGGGATGTACAATGAGCAGTTCTTC; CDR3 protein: CAIRGSSGMYNEQFF
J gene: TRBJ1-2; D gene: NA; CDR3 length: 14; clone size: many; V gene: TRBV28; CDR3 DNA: TGTGCCAGCAGTCAGGGACGACAGAGATATGGCTACACCTTC; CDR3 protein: CASSQGRQRYGYTF
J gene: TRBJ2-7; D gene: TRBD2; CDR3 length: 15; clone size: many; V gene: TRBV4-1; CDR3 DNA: TGCGCCAGCAGCCACACCGGGGAGGGCCCATACGAGCAGTACTTC; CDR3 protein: CASSHTGEGPYEQYF
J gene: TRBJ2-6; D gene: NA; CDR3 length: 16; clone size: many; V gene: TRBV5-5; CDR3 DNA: TGTGCCAGCAGCCCTCAGGGAAATGCTGGGGCCAACGTCCTGACTTTC; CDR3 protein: CASSPQGNAGANVLTF
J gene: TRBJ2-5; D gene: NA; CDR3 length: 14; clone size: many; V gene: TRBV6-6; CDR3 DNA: TGTGCCAGCAGTTACTCGAAGGGTGCAGAGACCCAGTACTTC; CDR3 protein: CASSYSKGAETQYF
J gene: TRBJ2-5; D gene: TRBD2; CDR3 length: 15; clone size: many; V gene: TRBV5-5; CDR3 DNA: TGTGCCAGCAGCTTGGAGGGGACTAGCGGGGAGACCCAGTACTTC; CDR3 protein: CASSLEGTSGETQYF
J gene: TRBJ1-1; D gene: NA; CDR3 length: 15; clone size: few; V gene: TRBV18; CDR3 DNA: TGTGCCAGCTCACCGCAACAGCTCCCGAACACTGAAGCTTTCTTT; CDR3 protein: CASSPQQLPNTEAFF
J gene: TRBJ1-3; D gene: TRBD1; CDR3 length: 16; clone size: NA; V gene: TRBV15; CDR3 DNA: TGTGCCACCAGCAGTGACAGGGGGCTATCTGGAAACACCATATATTTT; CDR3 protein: CATSSDRGLSGNTIYF
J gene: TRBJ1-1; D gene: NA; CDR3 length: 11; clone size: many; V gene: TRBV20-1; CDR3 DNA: TGCAGTGCTAGACCAGGCCTTGAAGCTTTCTTT; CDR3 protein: CSARPGLEAFF
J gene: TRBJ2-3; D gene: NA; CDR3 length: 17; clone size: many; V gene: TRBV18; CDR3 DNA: TGTGCCAGCTCACCGGCGGCAGGCCACCTGATCACAGATACGCAGTATTTT; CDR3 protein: CASSPAAGHLITDTQYF
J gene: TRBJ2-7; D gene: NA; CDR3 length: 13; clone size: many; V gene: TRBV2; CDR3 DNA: TGTGCCAGCAGTGAAAGGATCTCCTACGAGCAGTACTTC; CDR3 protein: CASSERISYEQYF
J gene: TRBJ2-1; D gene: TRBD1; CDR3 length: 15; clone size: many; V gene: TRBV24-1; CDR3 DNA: TGTGCCACCAGCGAACAGGGGGCCTCCTACAATGAGCAGTTCTTC; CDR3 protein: CATSEQGASYNEQFF
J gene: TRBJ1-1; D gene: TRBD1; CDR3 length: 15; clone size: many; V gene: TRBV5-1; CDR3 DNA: TGCGCCAGCAGCTTGACAGGGGGCGCGTACACTGAAGCTTTCTTT; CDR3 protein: CASSLTGGAYTEAFF
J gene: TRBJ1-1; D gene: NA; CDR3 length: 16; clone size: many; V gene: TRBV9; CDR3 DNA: TGTGCCAGCAGCCGGTTTAGAGGGATGGGGAACACTGAAGCTTTCTTT; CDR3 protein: CASSRFRGMGNTEAFF
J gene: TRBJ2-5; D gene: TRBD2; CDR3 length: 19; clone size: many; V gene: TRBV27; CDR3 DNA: TGTGCCAGCAGTTTAAGAGGCAGCTCTAGCGGGGGGCCACAAGAGACCCAGTACTTC; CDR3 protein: CASSLRGSSSGGPQETQYF
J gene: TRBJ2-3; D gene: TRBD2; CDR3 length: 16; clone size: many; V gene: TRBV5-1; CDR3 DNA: TGCGCCAGCAGCCAGACTAGCGACACTACGGGGGATACGCAGTATTTT; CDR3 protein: CASSQTSDTTGDTQYF
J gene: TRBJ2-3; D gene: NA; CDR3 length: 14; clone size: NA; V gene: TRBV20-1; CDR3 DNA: TGCGGTGCTAGCACCGCAGGGGGCACAGATACGCAGTATTTT; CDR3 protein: CGASTAGGTDTQYF
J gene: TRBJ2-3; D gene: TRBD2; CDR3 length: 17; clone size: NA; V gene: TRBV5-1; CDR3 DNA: TGCGCCAGCAGCCGTACATTAGCGGGGGATACCACAGATACGCAGTATTTT; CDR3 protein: CASSRTLAGDTTDTQYF
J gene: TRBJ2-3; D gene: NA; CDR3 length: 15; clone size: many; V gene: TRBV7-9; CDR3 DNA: TGTGCCAGCAGCTTAGGAGACAGGGAGGGAGATACGCAGTATTTT; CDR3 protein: CASSLGDREGDTQYF